The clone carrying this T cell receptor beta chain has a count of ten or more. Its target is unknown. The sample originates from a study of identical twins. Study conclusions and caveats: Out-of-frame beta chain sequences displayed weaker excess sharing between twins. Insertions ran lower in abundant cord blood beta clonotypes, though not in memory repertoires.

Each CDR3 protein gets one entry after TCRdb re-called the 5' RACE reads with MiXCR. This table has fewer than 250,000 distinct CDR3 sequences, roughly 7.5% appearing once. The germline gives CDR1 SEHNR, CDR2 FQNEAQ (reference sequence). CDR3 length: 14 amino acids. Trimming removed 1 base at V and 7 bases at J, with 13 bases between. Healthy Caucasians made up all donors. These data also formed part of another study, on yellow fever vaccine responses in identical twins.

Sequences were obtained from CD8+ T cells sorted from blood. The clonotype originates from a woman younger than 30 in good health. This chain uses TRBV7-9 with TRBJ1-1; the D gene is possibly TRBD1 (5 bases). The CDR3 bases are TGTGCCAGCAGCTTAGTCACAGGCTGGAATGAAGCTTTCTTT. It specifies CASSLVTGWNEAFF.